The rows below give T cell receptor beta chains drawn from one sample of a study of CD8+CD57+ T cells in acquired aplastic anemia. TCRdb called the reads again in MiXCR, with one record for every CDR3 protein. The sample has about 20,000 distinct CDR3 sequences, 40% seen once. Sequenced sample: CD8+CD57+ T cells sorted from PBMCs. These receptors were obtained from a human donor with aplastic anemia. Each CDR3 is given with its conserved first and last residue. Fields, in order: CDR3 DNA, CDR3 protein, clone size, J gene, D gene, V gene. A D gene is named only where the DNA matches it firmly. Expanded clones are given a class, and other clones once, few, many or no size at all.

CDR3 DNA: TGTGCCAGCTCCCTCCGGGTCCCCTACAATGAGCAGTTCTTC; CDR3 protein: CASSLRVPYNEQFF; clone size: -; J gene: TRBJ2-1; D gene: -; V gene: TRBV24-1
CDR3 DNA: TGTGCCAGCAGTTCGCCACGGACAGGGAGGACTGAAGCTTTCTTT; CDR3 protein: CASSSPRTGRTEAFF; clone size: -; J gene: TRBJ1-1; D gene: TRBD1; V gene: TRBV6-5
CDR3 DNA: TGTGCCAGTAGTCCCGGCCGGGGGACAGGTACTGAAGCTTTCTTT; CDR3 protein: CASSPGRGTGTEAFF; clone size: once; J gene: TRBJ1-1; D gene: TRBD1; V gene: TRBV19
CDR3 DNA: TGCAGTGCAGACAGCGGGGGAGACACCGGGGAGCTGTTTTTT; CDR3 protein: CSADSGGDTGELFF; clone size: -; J gene: TRBJ2-2; D gene: TRBD2; V gene: TRBV20-1
CDR3 DNA: TGCGGTGCTCCACCGACAGGGGATCAGCCCCAGCATTTT; CDR3 protein: CGAPPTGDQPQHF; clone size: -; J gene: TRBJ1-5; D gene: TRBD1; V gene: TRBV20-1
CDR3 DNA: TGCAGTGCGAGAGTAGGGCTCCCCCCAGATACGCAGTATTTT; CDR3 protein: CSARVGLPPDTQYF; clone size: many; J gene: TRBJ2-3; D gene: -; V gene: TRBV20-1
CDR3 DNA: TGTGCCAGCAGCTTAGGGGGAGGGTCCAATGAAAAACTGTTTTTT; CDR3 protein: CASSLGGGSNEKLFF; clone size: -; J gene: TRBJ1-4; D gene: -; V gene: TRBV7-6
CDR3 DNA: TGTGCCAGCAGCTTGGGGGGCGGTTCATACAATGAGCAGTTCTTC; CDR3 protein: CASSLGGGSYNEQFF; clone size: few; J gene: TRBJ2-1; D gene: -; V gene: TRBV7-3
CDR3 DNA: TGCAGTGCTGGGAACAGGGGGTCTAGCAATCAGCCCCAGCATTTT; CDR3 protein: CSAGNRGSSNQPQHF; clone size: few; J gene: TRBJ1-5; D gene: TRBD1; V gene: TRBV20-1
CDR3 DNA: TGTGCCAGCAGCTTGCGGGGGCCAACCTACAATGAGCAGTTCTTC; CDR3 protein: CASSLRGPTYNEQFF; clone size: -; J gene: TRBJ2-1; D gene: -; V gene: TRBV5-8
CDR3 DNA: TGTGCCAGCAGCTTAACATCCCACAATGAGCAGTTCTTC; CDR3 protein: CASSLTSHNEQFF; clone size: -; J gene: TRBJ2-1; D gene: -; V gene: TRBV7-3
CDR3 DNA: TGTGCCAGCAGCTTAGGCGTGGGTAGAACGGGGACGCCCCAGCATTTT; CDR3 protein: CASSLGVGRTGTPQHF; clone size: -; J gene: TRBJ1-5; D gene: -; V gene: TRBV7-8
CDR3 DNA: TGCGCCAGCAGCTGGACAGGGAAGCTGTTTTTT; CDR3 protein: CASSWTGKLFF; clone size: -; J gene: TRBJ2-2; D gene: TRBD1; V gene: TRBV5-1
CDR3 DNA: TGTGCCAGCAGTCCGTTGCCTGGAAGCGGGAGTACCGGGGAGCTGTTTTTT; CDR3 protein: CASSPLPGSGSTGELFF; clone size: -; J gene: TRBJ2-2; D gene: TRBD2; V gene: TRBV25-1
CDR3 DNA: TGTGCCAGCAGTGAAGCCACAGGGGCCCAAGAGACCCAGTACTTC; CDR3 protein: CASSEATGAQETQYF; clone size: -; J gene: TRBJ2-5; D gene: TRBD1; V gene: TRBV6-1
CDR3 DNA: TGCGCCAGCACGAACCTTCGAAGGGGAGTCCTCTTC; CDR3 protein: CASTNLRRGVLF; clone size: few; J gene: TRBJ2-7; D gene: -; V gene: TRBV10-1
CDR3 DNA: TGTGCCAGCAGTGACGCGGGAGCCGGGGAGCTGTTTTTT; CDR3 protein: CASSDAGAGELFF; clone size: -; J gene: TRBJ2-2; D gene: TRBD2; V gene: TRBV6-4
CDR3 DNA: TGTGCCAGCAGCCAAACAGGGACATACAATGAGCAGTTCTTC; CDR3 protein: CASSQTGTYNEQFF; clone size: few; J gene: TRBJ2-1; D gene: -; V gene: TRBV10-2
CDR3 DNA: TGTGCCAGCGGTTCACACAGGGCATCAGATACGCAGTATTTT; CDR3 protein: CASGSHRASDTQYF; clone size: -; J gene: TRBJ2-3; D gene: -; V gene: TRBV11-3
CDR3 DNA: TGTGCCAGCAGTGGGGCCGGGACTCCAAATGAGCAGTTCTTC; CDR3 protein: CASSGAGTPNEQFF; clone size: few; J gene: TRBJ2-1; D gene: -; V gene: TRBV6-5
CDR3 DNA: TGCAGTGCTAGAGATCTCATGGCGACATCGTGGGCTTTGTATTTT; CDR3 protein: CSARDLMATSWALYF; clone size: once; J gene: TRBJ1-3; D gene: -; V gene: TRBV20-1
CDR3 DNA: TGTGCCATCAGTGAGTCGACTGGACTAGGGGATCAGCCCCAGCATTTT; CDR3 protein: CAISESTGLGDQPQHF; clone size: -; J gene: TRBJ1-5; D gene: -; V gene: TRBV10-3
CDR3 DNA: TGTGCCAGCAGCTACCCGTCCGGGACAGTAGATGAAAAACTGTTTTTT; CDR3 protein: CASSYPSGTVDEKLFF; clone size: -; J gene: TRBJ1-4; D gene: TRBD1; V gene: TRBV7-8
CDR3 DNA: TGTGCCAGCAGCCAAGAGTCAGCCTACAATGAGCAGTTCTTC; CDR3 protein: CASSQESAYNEQFF; clone size: many; J gene: TRBJ2-1; D gene: -; V gene: TRBV3-1
CDR3 DNA: TGTGCCAGCAGTGAAAATCATGAGCAGTTCTTC; CDR3 protein: CASSENHEQFF; clone size: -; J gene: TRBJ2-1; D gene: -; V gene: TRBV25-1
CDR3 DNA: TGCAGTGCTAGAGATCTGGGCTACGAGCAGTACTTC; CDR3 protein: CSARDLGYEQYF; clone size: many; J gene: TRBJ2-7; D gene: -; V gene: TRBV20-1
CDR3 DNA: TGCAGCGTTGAAGGACTAGCGGGAGCAATCTACAATGAGCAGTTCTTC; CDR3 protein: CSVEGLAGAIYNEQFF; clone size: few; J gene: TRBJ2-1; D gene: TRBD2; V gene: TRBV29-1
CDR3 DNA: TGCGCCGGCAGCCAAGGTCTAGCGGACTCTAGCACAGATACGCAGTATTTT; CDR3 protein: CAGSQGLADSSTDTQYF; clone size: -; J gene: TRBJ2-3; D gene: TRBD2; V gene: TRBV4-1
CDR3 DNA: TGTGCCAGCAGCTTAACAGGGGGGGGAACAGATACGCAGTATTTT; CDR3 protein: CASSLTGGGTDTQYF; clone size: once; J gene: TRBJ2-3; D gene: -; V gene: TRBV7-3
CDR3 DNA: TGCAGTGCTGGTGGGGGGACTAGCGGGAGAGGGAATGAGCAGTTCTTC; CDR3 protein: CSAGGGTSGRGNEQFF; clone size: many; J gene: TRBJ2-1; D gene: TRBD2; V gene: TRBV20-1
CDR3 DNA: TGTGCCAGCAGCTTAGTCGGCAGGGGAAAAACGGATAGCAATCAGCCCCAGCATTTT; CDR3 protein: CASSLVGRGKTDSNQPQHF; clone size: many; J gene: TRBJ1-5; D gene: -; V gene: TRBV7-9
CDR3 DNA: TGTGCCAGCAGCTTAGAACTGGGCAATGAGCAGTTCTTC; CDR3 protein: CASSLELGNEQFF; clone size: -; J gene: TRBJ2-1; D gene: -; V gene: TRBV11-2
CDR3 DNA: TGCAGTGCCCCCCCGGCGGATAACTATGGCTACACCTTC; CDR3 protein: CSAPPADNYGYTF; clone size: few; J gene: TRBJ1-2; D gene: -; V gene: TRBV20-1
CDR3 DNA: TGTGCCAGCAGCTTAGGTGACTCCTCCTATACGCAGTATTTT; CDR3 protein: CASSLGDSSYTQYF; clone size: few; J gene: TRBJ2-3; D gene: -; V gene: TRBV7-2
CDR3 DNA: TGCGCCAGCAGCTTGCAACAGATAGACAGCAATGAACAGTTCTTC; CDR3 protein: CASSLQQIDSNEQFF; clone size: -; J gene: TRBJ2-1; D gene: -; V gene: TRBV5-1
CDR3 DNA: TGTGCCAGCAGCTTACGTTTAGGACAGGTCTACGAGCAGTACTTC; CDR3 protein: CASSLRLGQVYEQYF; clone size: -; J gene: TRBJ2-7; D gene: TRBD1; V gene: TRBV27
CDR3 DNA: TGCAGTGCTAGAGCCTTGGGACAGGGGCGGGATAATAGCAATCAGCCCCAGCATTTT; CDR3 protein: CSARALGQGRDNSNQPQHF; clone size: few; J gene: TRBJ1-5; D gene: TRBD1; V gene: TRBV20-1
CDR3 DNA: TGCAGTGCTGGGGGTGAGAGGGCGGAGACCCAGTACTTC; CDR3 protein: CSAGGERAETQYF; clone size: many; J gene: TRBJ2-5; D gene: -; V gene: TRBV20-1
CDR3 DNA: TGTGCCAGCAGTTGGGGGCAAGGCCAAGAGACCCAGTACTTC; CDR3 protein: CASSWGQGQETQYF; clone size: few; J gene: TRBJ2-5; D gene: -; V gene: TRBV7-9
CDR3 DNA: TGTGCCAGCAGCCGCCCTTTCCCGGAAAAACTGTTTTTT; CDR3 protein: CASSRPFPEKLFF; clone size: -; J gene: TRBJ1-4; D gene: -; V gene: TRBV14
CDR3 DNA: TGTGCCAGCAGCTTGAAGGGACAGGTCGGAGGCTACACCTTC; CDR3 protein: CASSLKGQVGGYTF; clone size: -; J gene: TRBJ1-2; D gene: TRBD1; V gene: TRBV5-4
CDR3 DNA: TGTGCCAGCAGCCCTGGGGGGGAGAGTTTTTACAATGAGCAGTTCTTC; CDR3 protein: CASSPGGESFYNEQFF; clone size: once; J gene: TRBJ2-1; D gene: TRBD2; V gene: TRBV7-6
CDR3 DNA: TGTGCTAGTGGTTTGGGGGGGAATTACTCACCCCTCCACTTT; CDR3 protein: CASGLGGNYSPLHF; clone size: few; J gene: TRBJ1-6; D gene: -; V gene: TRBV12-5
CDR3 DNA: TGTGCCAGCAGTTTGGGACAAATCCAGCCCCAGCATTTT; CDR3 protein: CASSLGQIQPQHF; clone size: -; J gene: TRBJ1-5; D gene: -; V gene: TRBV12-3/TRBV12-4
CDR3 DNA: TGCAGCGTTGACACACTCGTGACAGGGGGAGCGACAGATACGCAGTATTTT; CDR3 protein: CSVDTLVTGGATDTQYF; clone size: few; J gene: TRBJ2-3; D gene: TRBD1; V gene: TRBV29-1
CDR3 DNA: TGCAGTGCTAGGAGTCTGCTCTCTGGAAACACCATATATTTT; CDR3 protein: CSARSLLSGNTIYF; clone size: -; J gene: TRBJ1-3; D gene: -; V gene: TRBV20-1
CDR3 DNA: TGCAGTGCTAGGGGGGGGAACACTGAAGCTTTCTTT; CDR3 protein: CSARGGNTEAFF; clone size: few; J gene: TRBJ1-1; D gene: -; V gene: TRBV20-1
CDR3 DNA: TGTGACTGGAGTTCAGACGTGTGCTCTTCCGATCTCGGTGGCTACACCTTC; CDR3 protein: CDWSSDVCSSDLGGYTF; clone size: -; J gene: TRBJ1-2; D gene: -; V gene: TRBV30
CDR3 DNA: TGTGCCAGCAGCCTTCAGACAGGTGGCACAGATACGCAGTATTTT; CDR3 protein: CASSLQTGGTDTQYF; clone size: -; J gene: TRBJ2-3; D gene: -; V gene: TRBV14
CDR3 DNA: TGTGCCAGCAGTTTTTCCGGACTAGCGGGAGGGACGGGCACCGGGGAGCTGTTTTTT; CDR3 protein: CASSFSGLAGGTGTGELFF; clone size: -; J gene: TRBJ2-2; D gene: TRBD2; V gene: TRBV7-6
CDR3 DNA: TGTGCCAGTAGTGTCCGTAGCAATCAGCCCCAGCATTTT; CDR3 protein: CASSVRSNQPQHF; clone size: few; J gene: TRBJ1-5; D gene: -; V gene: TRBV19
CDR3 DNA: TGTGCCAGCAGCTCGACGCTTATGGGACCGTATGGGGAGACCCAGTACTTC; CDR3 protein: CASSSTLMGPYGETQYF; clone size: -; J gene: TRBJ2-5; D gene: -; V gene: TRBV7-6
CDR3 DNA: TGCAGTGCTAAACTAGCGGGAGGGCAGTGGGGCACAGATACGCAGTATTTT; CDR3 protein: CSAKLAGGQWGTDTQYF; clone size: many; J gene: TRBJ2-3; D gene: TRBD2; V gene: TRBV20-1
CDR3 DNA: TGCGCCAGCAGCCCCGGGACTAGCGGGAGGGTAGAGACCCAGTACTTC; CDR3 protein: CASSPGTSGRVETQYF; clone size: -; J gene: TRBJ2-5; D gene: TRBD2; V gene: TRBV5-1
CDR3 DNA: TGTGCCAGCAGTCACAGCTCCGGGAACACCGGGGAGCTGTTTTTT; CDR3 protein: CASSHSSGNTGELFF; clone size: few; J gene: TRBJ2-2; D gene: -; V gene: TRBV11-2
CDR3 DNA: TGTGCCATCAGTGAGTCAGGGGGCTCTGGGGCCAACGTCCTGACTTTC; CDR3 protein: CAISESGGSGANVLTF; clone size: many; J gene: TRBJ2-6; D gene: -; V gene: TRBV10-3
CDR3 DNA: TGCAGCGTTGCAGTTCAAGAGACCCAGTACTTC; CDR3 protein: CSVAVQETQYF; clone size: -; J gene: TRBJ2-5; D gene: -; V gene: TRBV29-1